A single sample is the source of the 23 T cell receptor beta chains below, sequenced in a study of human T cells and chemical hapten exposure. The time point is: patch test 3, about 24 weeks after DPC sensitization. Treatment denoted: therapeutic diphenylcyclopropenone sensitization with weekly scalp DPC. TCRdb re-derived calls from the RACE reads in MiXCR, one entry per CDR3 protein. Found here are some 71,000 distinct CDR3 sequences, approximately 10% of them singletons; the top ten hold more than 1.3%. The sample in question was whole blood, obtained in connection with sensitization to the hapten diphenylcyclopropenone (DPC). Receptor source: a woman between 50 and 59 years old with alopecia areata. Some clones in this sample may be carry-over from other donors' samples.

The chain has TRBV7-2 and TRBJ2-3; the D is unclear. The V end lost 5 bases, the J end lost 4 bases, and 7 bases lay between the germline ends. Germline V lookup: CDR1 SGHTA, CDR2 FQGNSA. This CDR3 has 12 amino acids. The CDR3 DNA sequence: TGTGCCAGCAGCCCCTCGGCAGATACGCAGTATTTT. It yields the protein CASSPSADTQYF.

This clonotype was seen a handful of times. This rearrangement joins TRBV10-2 to TRBJ2-1; TRBD2 agrees at 7 bases. V lost 10 bases to trimming and J lost 8 bases; unmatched junction nucleotides: 5. Germline V CDR1 and CDR2: WSHSY, SAAADI. The CDR3 is 11 residues long. CDR3 amino acids: CATLAVHEQFF. In DNA form, the CDR3 reads TGCGCCACCCTAGCGGTCCATGAGCAGTTCTTC.

The chain combines TRBV29-1 with TRBJ2-3; 13 bases agree with TRBD2. CDR1 is SQVTM and CDR2 is ANQGSEA in the germline V gene. Germline trimming cut 4 bases from V and 8 bases from J; bases unmatched to any gene: 6. There are 14 residues in the CDR3. In nucleotides, the CDR3 is TGCAGCGTTGCACTAGCGGGGGGGCCGACTACGCAGTATTTT. Residues: CSVALAGGPTTQYF.

This clonotype was observed many times. This chain connects TRBV6-6 to TRBJ2-7; TRBD2 agrees at 7 bases. The CDR3 is 15 residues long. In germline, CDR1 is MNHNY, CDR2 SVGAGI (reference sequence). V shed 7 bases and J 3 bases; nucleotides not matched to a gene: 12. The CDR3 coding sequence is TGTGCCAGCAAACTCCCCGGAGGGGAGGGCTACGAGCAGTACTTC. Translation: CASKLPGGEGYEQYF.

The chain employs TRBV28 and TRBJ2-2; no definite D call. V lost 8 bases to trimming and J lost 7 bases, with 8 bases between them. The length of the CDR3 is 11 residues. Germline V lookup: CDR1 MDHEN, CDR2 SYDVKM. CDR3 residues: CASLAGGELFF. Written as DNA, the CDR3 is TGTGCCAGCCTGGCTGGCGGGGAGCTGTTTTTT. The full variable domain, with the rest looked up from reference TRBV28 and TRBJ2-2, is DVKVTQSSRYLVKRTGEKVFLECVQDMDHENMFWYRQDPGLGLRLIYFSYDVKMKEKGDIPEGYSVSREKKERFSLILESASTNQTSMYLCASLAGGELFFGEGSRLTVL.

This clonotype was counted at least ten times. The rearrangement joins TRBV29-1 to TRBJ2-7; no definite D call. Germline CDR1 reads SQVTM; CDR2 reads ANQGSEA. V was pared by 3 bases and J by 2 bases, with 8 bases between. CDR3 size: 12 residues. The CDR3 sequence: CSVDIEPYEQYF. In DNA, the CDR3 is TGCAGCGTTGATATCGAGCCCTACGAGCAGTACTTC.

J is TRBJ2-3 and V is TRBV19; D could derive from TRBD1 or TRBD2 (5 bases each). CDR1 and CDR2 from the germline V gene are LNHDA and SQIVND (reference sequence). The germline V and J ends were trimmed by 4 bases and 0 bases, with 11 bases remaining between them. The CDR3 totals 15 residues. In DNA form, the CDR3 reads TGTGCCAGTAGTAGACCGGGACGCAGCACAGATACGCAGTATTTT. It translates to CASSRPGRSTDTQYF.

The chain is built from TRBV7-2 and TRBJ2-1, with D perhaps matching TRBD2 (6 bases). Trimming pared 3 bases from V and 3 bases from J, leaving 12 bases between. This CDR3 has 15 amino acids. In germline, CDR1 is SGHTA, CDR2 FQGNSA. The CDR3 reads CASSFPGVLYNEQFF. In nucleotides, the CDR3 is TGTGCCAGCAGCTTCCCGGGGGTCCTCTACAATGAGCAGTTCTTC.

The V call is TRBV6-5, the J call TRBJ1-5, with 8 bases matching TRBD1. CDR1 MNHEY and CDR2 SVGAGI come from the germline V gene. CDR3 length: 14 amino acids. Germline trimming cut 6 bases from V and 6 bases from J; bases unmatched to any gene: 7. The CDR3 coding sequence is TGTGCCAGCAGCCGAGGGACAGGTATTCAGCCCCAGCATTTT. Protein sequence: CASSRGTGIQPQHF.

Regarding this clonotype: This may be a read error, as it is one base from a much larger clone. The CDR3 sequence: CVSSWGQGSPTSGNTIYF. The CDR3 DNA sequence: TGTGTCAGCAGCTGGGGACAGGGATCCCCAACCTCTGGAAACACCATATATTTT. The chain recombines TRBV5-5 with TRBJ1-3; TRBD1 matches at 9 bases. The CDR3 has 18 residues. The germline V gene encodes CDR1 SGHKS and CDR2 YYEKEE (reference sequence).

V and J are TRBV4-2 and TRBJ2-2; perhaps TRBD1 as D (6 bases). This CDR3 region has 15 residues. The germline CDR1 and CDR2 sequences are LGHNA and YNFKEQ. Trimming pared 4 bases from V and 2 bases from J, leaving 11 bases between. For the CDR3, the DNA is TGTGCCAGCAGCCGAATACAGGGAAACACCGGGGAGCTGTTTTTT. As protein: CASSRIQGNTGELFF.

This clonotype was observed many times. The chain combines TRBV6-5 with TRBJ2-3; perhaps TRBD2 as D (6 bases). This CDR3 is 14 amino acids long. Germline CDR1 MNHEY, CDR2 SVGAGI. The V end lost 6 bases, the J end lost 5 bases, and 15 bases lay between the germline ends. The CDR3 here is CASSQREEGDTQYF. The CDR3 bases are TGTGCCAGCAGCCAAAGGGAGGAGGGAGATACGCAGTATTTT.

There are a few counts of this clonotype. The rearrangement uses TRBV12-5 and TRBJ2-3; D may correspond to TRBD1 or TRBD2 (5 bases each). V was pared by 6 bases and J by 4 bases, with 14 bases between. Germline V lookup: CDR1 LGHNT, CDR2 FRNRAP. The CDR3 sequence is 14 residues long. The CDR3: CASGGDRRADTQYF. CDR3 in DNA: TGTGCTAGTGGGGGGGACCGCCGCGCAGATACGCAGTATTTT.

This clonotype was detected many times. The chain employs TRBV3-1 and TRBJ1-1; TRBD1 agrees at 7 bases. Germline V gene data show CDR1 as LGHDT and CDR2 as YNNKEL (reference sequence). The ends lost 7 bases at V and 11 bases at J; junction bases unmatched: 10. CDR3 length: 12 amino acids. The CDR3 here is CASKSGGGVAFF. CDR3 in DNA: TGTGCCAGCAAGTCAGGGGGAGGTGTGGCTTTCTTT.

This clonotype was found a few times. V usage is TRBV5-6 and J usage is TRBJ2-1; weak D call: TRBD1 (6 bases). There are 13 residues in the CDR3. The V end lost 1 base, the J end lost 8 bases, and 10 bases lay between the germline ends. Germline-derived CDR1 and CDR2 are SGHDT and YYEEEE. The chain's CDR3 is CASSLTGTDEQFF. For the CDR3, the DNA is TGTGCCAGCAGCTTGACAGGGACCGATGAGCAGTTCTTC.

In this sample, this clonotype turned up a few times. V and J are TRBV12-3 or TRBV12-4 and TRBJ1-1; 7 bases map to TRBD1. V was clipped by 10 bases and J by 3 bases; unmatched bases: 14. CDR3 length equals 15 residues. The CDR3: CATRGGAGQYTEAFF. The CDR3 DNA follows: TGTGCCACCAGGGGGGGGGCCGGACAGTACACTGAAGCTTTCTTT.

There are many counts of this clonotype. The chain is built from TRBV7-9 and TRBJ1-4, with 8 bases fitting TRBD1. This CDR3 has 14 residues. V was clipped by 2 bases and J by 8 bases; unmatched bases: 4. The germline gives CDR1 SEHNR, CDR2 FQNEAQ (reference sequence). As DNA, the CDR3 is TGTGCCAGCAGCTTACAACAGGGGGTCGAAAAACTGTTTTTT. Translating it yields CASSLQQGVEKLFF.

In this sample, this clonotype turned up many times. The V and J genes are TRBV18 and TRBJ1-2; D ambiguous. The length of the CDR3 is 14 residues. The germline CDR1 and CDR2 sequences are KGHSH and LQKENI. V gave up 0 bases and J gave up 0 bases, with 5 bases separating them. CDR3: CASSPPKPNYGYTF. Here the CDR3 DNA reads TGTGCCAGCTCACCACCTAAACCTAACTATGGCTACACCTTC.

This clonotype was seen a handful of times. The V gene is TRBV10-3, the J gene TRBJ1-1; no firm D call. The V and J ends lost 10 bases and 1 base respectively, with 13 bases between them. The CDR3 is 13 residues long. Germline V CDR1 and CDR2: ENHRY, SYGVKD. The CDR3 sequence: CATGPGTNTEAFF. The CDR3 bases are TGTGCCACCGGGCCCGGAACGAACACTGAAGCTTTCTTT.

The CDR3 region has the DNA TGTGCCAGCAGCCCGCCGACAGGGTTGGCCTATGGCTACACCTTC. Translated: CASSPPTGLAYGYTF. V usage is TRBV3-1 and J usage is TRBJ1-2, with 7 bases identical to TRBD1. This CDR3 contains 15 residues. Germline V CDR1 and CDR2: LGHDT, YNNKEL (reference sequence). The V gene end was trimmed by 4 bases and the J gene end by 4 bases; junction bases not matched to a gene: 9.

This clonotype was recorded at least ten times. The chain links TRBV6-2 or TRBV6-3 to TRBJ2-5, with D unclear. Germline CDR1 and CDR2: MNHEY and SVGEGT. The V and J ends lost 2 bases and 5 bases respectively, with 12 bases between them. The CDR3 has 14 residues. This CDR3 is CASSYGGVGETQYF. In DNA, the CDR3 is TGTGCCAGCAGTTACGGTGGCGTCGGGGAGACCCAGTACTTC.

The J gene is TRBJ2-7, the V gene TRBV3-1, with D uncertain. The CDR3 length is 14 residues. CDR1 and CDR2 (germline): LGHDT, YNNKEL (reference sequence). Trimming removed 0 bases from V and 0 bases from J, with 6 bases in between. DNA of the CDR3: TGTGCCAGCAGCCAAGATTATAGCTCCTACGAGCAGTACTTC. This sequence encodes CASSQDYSSYEQYF.

V is TRBV6-6 and J is TRBJ2-3; D is uncertain. CDR3 length equals 12 residues. Trimming cost V 4 bases and J 4 bases, with 6 bases left between them. CDR1 and CDR2 (germline): MNHNY, SVGAGI (reference sequence). The CDR3 loop is CASSSSSDTQYF. In DNA, the CDR3 is TGTGCCAGCAGTTCCAGCTCAGATACGCAGTATTTT.